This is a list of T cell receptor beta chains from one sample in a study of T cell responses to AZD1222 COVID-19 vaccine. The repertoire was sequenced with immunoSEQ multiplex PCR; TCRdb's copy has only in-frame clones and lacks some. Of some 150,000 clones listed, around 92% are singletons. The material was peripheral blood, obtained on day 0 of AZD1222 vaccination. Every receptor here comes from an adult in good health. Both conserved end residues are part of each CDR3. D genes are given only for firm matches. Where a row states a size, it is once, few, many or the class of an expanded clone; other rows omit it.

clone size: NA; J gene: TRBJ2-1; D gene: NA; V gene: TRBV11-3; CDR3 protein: CASSSGAELAEQFF; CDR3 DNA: TGTGCCAGCAGCTCGGGGGCGGAGTTGGCTGAGCAGTTCTTC
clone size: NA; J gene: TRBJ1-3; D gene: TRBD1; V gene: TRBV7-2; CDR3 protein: CASSSIQGGLLSSGNTIYF; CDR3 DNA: TGTGCCAGCAGCTCAATACAGGGGGGATTGCTTTCCTCTGGAAACACCATATATTTT
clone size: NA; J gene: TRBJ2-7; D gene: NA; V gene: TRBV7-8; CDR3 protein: CASSLTAYEQYF; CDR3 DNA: TGTGCCAGCAGCTTAACAGCTTACGAGCAGTACTTC
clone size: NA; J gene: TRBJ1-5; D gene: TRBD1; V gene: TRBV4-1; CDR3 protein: CASSRTHQGAGQPQHF; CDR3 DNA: TGCGCCAGCAGTCGTACTCATCAGGGGGCGGGCCAGCCCCAGCATTTT
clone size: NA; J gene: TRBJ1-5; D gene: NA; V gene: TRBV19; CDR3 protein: CASSIDSSNQPQHF; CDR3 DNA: TGTGCCAGTAGTATAGACAGCTCCAATCAGCCCCAGCATTTT
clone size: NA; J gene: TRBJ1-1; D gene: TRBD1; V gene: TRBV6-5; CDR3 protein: CASSYSSGGTEAFF; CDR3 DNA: TGTGCCAGCAGTTACTCGTCAGGGGGCACTGAAGCTTTCTTT
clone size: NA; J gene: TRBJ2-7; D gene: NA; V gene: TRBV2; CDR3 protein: CAIAPGTDTYEQYF; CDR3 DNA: TGTGCCATCGCTCCGGGGACTGACACCTACGAGCAGTACTTC
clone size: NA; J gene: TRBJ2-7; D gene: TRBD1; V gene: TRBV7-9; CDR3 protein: CASSSWDRGRGEQYF; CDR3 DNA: TGTGCCAGCAGCTCTTGGGACAGGGGGCGAGGCGAGCAGTACTTC
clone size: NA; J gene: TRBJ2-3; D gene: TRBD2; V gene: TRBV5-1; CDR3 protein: CASSLGASGGTDTQYF; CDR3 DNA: TGCGCCAGCAGCTTGGGGGCTAGCGGGGGCACAGATACGCAGTATTTT
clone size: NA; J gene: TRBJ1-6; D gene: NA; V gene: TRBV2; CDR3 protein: CASILAATYNSPLHF; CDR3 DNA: TGTGCCAGCATATTGGCTGCCACATATAATTCACCCCTCCACTTT
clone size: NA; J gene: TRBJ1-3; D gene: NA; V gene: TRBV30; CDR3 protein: CARGLSSSGNTIYF; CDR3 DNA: TGTGCCCGGGGACTCTCAAGCTCTGGAAACACCATATATTTT
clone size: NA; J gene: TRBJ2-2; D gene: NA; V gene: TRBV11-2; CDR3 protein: CASSFSRRGSGELFF; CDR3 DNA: TGTGCCAGCAGCTTCTCCCGGCGAGGGTCCGGGGAGCTGTTTTTT
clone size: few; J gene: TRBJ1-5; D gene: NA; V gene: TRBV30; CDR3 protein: CAWSVRTLNQPQHF; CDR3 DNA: TGTGCCTGGAGTGTACGTACACTTAATCAGCCCCAGCATTTT
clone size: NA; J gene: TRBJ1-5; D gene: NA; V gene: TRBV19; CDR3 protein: CASSTAAWPQHF; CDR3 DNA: TGTGCCAGTAGTACTGCGGCTTGGCCCCAGCATTTT
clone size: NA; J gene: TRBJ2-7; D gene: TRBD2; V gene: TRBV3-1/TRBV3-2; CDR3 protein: CASSPGLAGVLYEQYF; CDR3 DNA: TGTGCCAGCAGCCCGGGACTAGCGGGGGTCCTCTACGAGCAGTACTTC
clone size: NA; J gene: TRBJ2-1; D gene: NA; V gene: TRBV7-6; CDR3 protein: CASSPLSGVKYNEQFF; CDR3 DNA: TGTGCCAGCAGCCCGCTGAGTGGGGTCAAGTACAATGAGCAGTTCTTC
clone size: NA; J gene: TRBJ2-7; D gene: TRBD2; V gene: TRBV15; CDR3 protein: CATSRSVEGLLYEQYF; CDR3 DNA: TGTGCCACCAGCAGATCCGTTGAGGGACTACTCTACGAGCAGTACTTC
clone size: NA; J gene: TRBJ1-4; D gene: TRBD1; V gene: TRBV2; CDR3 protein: CASSWDRDTTGLFF; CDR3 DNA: TGTGCCAGCAGTTGGGACAGGGACACCACAGGGCTGTTTTTT
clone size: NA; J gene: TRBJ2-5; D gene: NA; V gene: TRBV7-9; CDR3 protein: CASSRSPGETQYF; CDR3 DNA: TGTGCCAGCAGCCGTTCCCCGGGTGAGACCCAGTACTTC
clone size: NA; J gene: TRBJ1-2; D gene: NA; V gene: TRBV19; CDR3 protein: CASTGGLRAGYTF; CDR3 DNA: TGTGCCAGTACGGGGGGCTTAAGGGCTGGCTACACCTTC
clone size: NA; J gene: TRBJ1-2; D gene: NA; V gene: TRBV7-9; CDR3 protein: CASSLNWDYGYTF; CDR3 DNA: TGTGCCAGCAGCCTAAATTGGGACTATGGCTACACCTTC
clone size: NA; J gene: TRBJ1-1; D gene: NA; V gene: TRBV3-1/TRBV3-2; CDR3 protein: CASSQEDGGANTEAFF; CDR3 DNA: TGTGCCAGCAGCCAAGAAGACGGGGGGGCGAACACTGAAGCTTTCTTT
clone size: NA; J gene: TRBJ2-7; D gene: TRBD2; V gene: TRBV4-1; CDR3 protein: CASSNSGGSYEQYF; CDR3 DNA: TGCGCCAGCAGCAACAGCGGGGGCTCCTACGAGCAGTACTTC
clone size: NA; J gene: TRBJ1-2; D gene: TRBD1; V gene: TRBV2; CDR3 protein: CASRQGGLGYTF; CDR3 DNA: TGTGCCAGTAGACAGGGCGGGCTCGGCTACACCTTC
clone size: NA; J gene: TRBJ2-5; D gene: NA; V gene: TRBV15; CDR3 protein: CATSRAYQETQYF; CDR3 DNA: TGTGCCACCAGCAGGGCGTACCAAGAGACCCAGTACTTC
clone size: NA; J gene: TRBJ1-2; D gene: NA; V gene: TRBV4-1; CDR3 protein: CASSPGQTGDGYTF; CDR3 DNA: TGCGCCAGCAGCCCCGGACAGACAGGCGATGGCTACACCTTC
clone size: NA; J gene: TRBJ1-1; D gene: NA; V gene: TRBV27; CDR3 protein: CASSSPFPRDNNTEAFF; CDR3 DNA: TGTGCCAGCAGTTCACCGTTCCCTCGGGACAACAACACTGAAGCTTTCTTT
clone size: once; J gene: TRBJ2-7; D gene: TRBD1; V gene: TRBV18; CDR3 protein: CASSPGTGGGYEQYF; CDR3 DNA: TGTGCCAGCTCACCAGGGACAGGGGGCGGCTACGAGCAGTACTTC
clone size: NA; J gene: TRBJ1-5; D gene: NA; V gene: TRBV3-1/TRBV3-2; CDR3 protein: CASSQMVLQPQHF; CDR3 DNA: TGTGCCAGCAGCCAAATGGTTTTGCAGCCCCAGCATTTT
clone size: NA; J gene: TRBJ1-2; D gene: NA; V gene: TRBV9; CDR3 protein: CASSVEGLSNYGYTF; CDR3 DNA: TGTGCCAGCAGCGTAGAGGGCCTATCTAACTATGGCTACACCTTC
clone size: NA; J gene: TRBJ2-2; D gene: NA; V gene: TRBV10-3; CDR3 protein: CAISDSEPRTGELFF; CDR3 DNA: TGTGCCATCAGTGATTCCGAACCGAGAACCGGGGAGCTGTTTTTT
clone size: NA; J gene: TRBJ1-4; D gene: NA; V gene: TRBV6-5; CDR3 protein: CASSFTGDSEKLFF; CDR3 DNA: TGTGCCAGCAGTTTTACCGGAGACTCTGAAAAACTGTTTTTT
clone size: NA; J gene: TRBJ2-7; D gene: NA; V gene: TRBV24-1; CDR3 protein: CASEGRWILYEQYF; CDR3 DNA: TGTGCCAGCGAGGGGAGGTGGATACTATACGAGCAGTACTTC
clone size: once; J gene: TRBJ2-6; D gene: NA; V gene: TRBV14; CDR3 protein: CASSHWRNSGANVLTF; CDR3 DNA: TGTGCCAGCAGCCATTGGCGGAACTCTGGGGCCAACGTCCTGACTTTC
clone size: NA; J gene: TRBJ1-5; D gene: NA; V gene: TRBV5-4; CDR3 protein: CASSLDIGSNQPQHF; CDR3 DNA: TGTGCCAGCAGCTTGGATATCGGTAGCAATCAGCCCCAGCATTTT
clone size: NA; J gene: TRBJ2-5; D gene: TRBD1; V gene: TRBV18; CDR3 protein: CASSPFARWAGGAETQYF; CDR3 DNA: TGTGCCAGCTCACCATTTGCGCGTTGGGCAGGGGGAGCCGAGACCCAGTACTTC
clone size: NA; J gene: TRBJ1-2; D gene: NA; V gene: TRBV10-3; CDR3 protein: CAIRKNSRTREDYGYTF; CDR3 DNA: TGTGCCATCAGGAAAAATTCACGGACCCGCGAGGACTATGGCTACACCTTC
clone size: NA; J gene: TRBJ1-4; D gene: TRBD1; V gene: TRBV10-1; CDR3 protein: CASSVTGTESTNEKLFF; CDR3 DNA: TGCGCCAGCAGTGTGACCGGGACAGAGTCAACTAATGAAAAACTGTTTTTT
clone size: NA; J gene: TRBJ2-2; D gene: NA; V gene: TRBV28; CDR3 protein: CASRGQSMNTGELFF; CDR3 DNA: TGTGCCAGCAGGGGGCAGTCGATGAACACCGGGGAGCTGTTTTTT
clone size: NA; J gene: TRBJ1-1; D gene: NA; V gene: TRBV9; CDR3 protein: CASSVAATTNTEAFF; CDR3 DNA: TGTGCCAGCAGCGTAGCGGCCACAACGAACACTGAAGCTTTCTTT
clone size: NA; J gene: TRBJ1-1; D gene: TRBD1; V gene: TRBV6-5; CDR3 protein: CASSYLQGLAEAFF; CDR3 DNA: TGTGCCAGCAGTTACTTACAGGGGTTGGCTGAAGCTTTCTTT
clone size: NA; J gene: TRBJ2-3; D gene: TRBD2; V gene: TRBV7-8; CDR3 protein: CASSRGLAGGVADTQYF; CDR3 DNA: TGTGCCAGCAGCCGAGGACTAGCGGGGGGTGTAGCAGATACGCAGTATTTT
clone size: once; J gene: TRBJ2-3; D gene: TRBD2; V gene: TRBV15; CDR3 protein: CATSRVSGGTDTQYF; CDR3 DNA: TGTGCCACCAGCAGAGTTAGCGGGGGGACAGATACGCAGTATTTT
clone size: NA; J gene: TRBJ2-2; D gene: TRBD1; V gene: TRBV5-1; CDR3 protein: CASTQTGGVTGELFF; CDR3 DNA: TGCGCCAGCACCCAGACAGGGGGTGTCACCGGGGAGCTGTTTTTT
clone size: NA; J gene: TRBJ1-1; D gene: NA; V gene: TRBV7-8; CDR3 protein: CASKRQVTTEAFF; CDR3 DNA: TGTGCCAGCAAAAGACAGGTTACTACTGAAGCTTTCTTT
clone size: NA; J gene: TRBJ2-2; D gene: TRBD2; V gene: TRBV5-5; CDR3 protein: CASFGRGAGELFF; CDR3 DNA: TGTGCCAGCTTCGGACGGGGGGCCGGGGAGCTGTTTTTT
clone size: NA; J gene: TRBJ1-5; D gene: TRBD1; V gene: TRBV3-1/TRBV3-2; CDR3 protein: CASSQMGTGGNQPQHF; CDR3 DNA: TGTGCCAGCAGCCAAATGGGGACAGGGGGAAATCAGCCCCAGCATTTT
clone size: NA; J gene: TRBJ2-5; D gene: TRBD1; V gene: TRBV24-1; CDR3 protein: CATSDRQGQETQYF; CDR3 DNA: TGTGCCACCAGTGACCGACAGGGCCAAGAGACCCAGTACTTC
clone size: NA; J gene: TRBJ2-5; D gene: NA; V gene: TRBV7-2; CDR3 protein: CASSLARRGRETQYF; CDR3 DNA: TGTGCCAGCAGCTTAGCGCGTCGAGGACGCGAGACCCAGTACTTC
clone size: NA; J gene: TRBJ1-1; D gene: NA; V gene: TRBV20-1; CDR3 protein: CSARLNTEAFF; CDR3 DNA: TGCAGTGCTAGGTTGAACACTGAAGCTTTCTTT
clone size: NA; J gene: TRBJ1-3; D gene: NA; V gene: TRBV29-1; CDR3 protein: CSVGWTASGNTIYF; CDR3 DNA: TGCAGCGTCGGTTGGACAGCCTCTGGAAACACCATATATTTT
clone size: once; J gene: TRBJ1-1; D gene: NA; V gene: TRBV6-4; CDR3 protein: CASSRVFGTEAFF; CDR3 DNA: TGTGCCAGCAGCAGGGTTTTCGGCACTGAAGCTTTCTTT
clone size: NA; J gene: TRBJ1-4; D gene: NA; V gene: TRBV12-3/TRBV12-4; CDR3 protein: CASSPRSFEKLFF; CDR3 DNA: TGTGCCAGCAGTCCCCGCAGTTTTGAAAAACTGTTTTTT
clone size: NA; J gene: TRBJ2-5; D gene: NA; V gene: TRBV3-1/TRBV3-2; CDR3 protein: CASSQVVGLVMETQYF; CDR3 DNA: TGTGCCAGCAGCCAAGTCGTGGGGTTGGTGATGGAGACCCAGTACTTC